The 5 T cell receptor beta chains given below trace back to one sample, sequenced in a study of blood T cells in healthy people across ages. A second PCR, run for about 7 to 11 cycles, used a sample-barcoded 5' primer plus a J-beta primer mix. TCRdb itself ran the 5' RACE reads through MiXCR, one entry per CDR3 protein. The data show some 880,000 distinct CDR3 sequences, roughly 40% seen once. What was sequenced was blood. The receptor source for this set is a man between 18 and 29 years old in good health.

The genes are TRBV7-9 and TRBJ2-5; unclear D gene. Germline-derived CDR1 and CDR2 are SEHNR and FQNEAQ (reference sequence). V was trimmed by 5 bases and J by 2 bases, leaving 12 bases between them. This CDR3 is 14 amino acids long. The CDR3 spells CASSVVQEQETQYF. The CDR3 DNA sequence: TGTGCCAGCAGCGTAGTCCAGGAGCAAGAGACCCAGTACTTC.

Concerning this clonotype: The junction shows a germline mismatch at one end, possibly a read error. This rearrangement joins TRBV12-3 or TRBV12-4 to TRBJ2-4; possibly TRBD1 for D (5 bases). CDR3 length: 14 residues. CDR3 loop: CASRETGFGSVHHF. For the CDR3, the DNA is TGTGCCAGCAGGGAAACAGGTTTCGGTAGTGTTCACCACTTC.

The chain recombines TRBV10-3 with TRBJ1-2; the D gene is possibly TRBD1 (5 bases). Germline loops: CDR1 ENHRY, CDR2 SYGVKD. The V end was cut by 3 bases, the J end by 4 bases, with 9 bases between. The CDR3 is 13 amino acids. CDR3 region: CAISDDSPYGYTF. The CDR3 coding sequence is TGTGCCATCAGTGATGACAGCCCCTATGGCTACACCTTC.

CDR3 coding DNA: TGCAGTGCTAGAGATCAACCACTTTCACCCCTCCACTTT. This codes for CSARDQPLSPLHF. This chain joins TRBV20-1 and TRBJ1-6; D unresolved. The V gene's germline CDR1 is DFQATT and CDR2 SNEGSKA (reference sequence). The CDR3 loop spans 13 amino acids. Trimming pared 0 bases from V and 9 bases from J, leaving 9 bases between.

This clonotype was found a few times. V is TRBV9 and J is TRBJ1-1, with TRBD1 matching over 10 bases. Losses at the gene ends were 3 bases for V and 7 bases for J; bases not matched to a gene: 3. The CDR3 has 13 amino acids. Germline V lookup: CDR1 SGDLS, CDR2 YYNGEE. The CDR3 DNA is TGTGCCAGCAGCGCCGGACAGGGGGATGAAGCTTTCTTT. Translated, it gives CASSAGQGDEAFF.